This entry features one TCR beta chain sequence. This record comes from a study of blood T cells in healthy people across ages. Next came a second PCR, run for 7 to 11 cycles, which used a sample-barcoded 5' primer along with a J-beta primer mix. A single record per CDR3 protein comes from TCRdb applying MiXCR to the 5' RACE reads. The sample yields fewer than 750,000 distinct CDR3 sequences, over 40% seen once. The receptor comes from a woman aged 80 or older in good health. Sequencing input: blood.

CDR3 amino acids: CAIRGGQGEQETQYF. The CDR3 nucleotides read TGTGCCATCAGGGGGGGCCAGGGGGAGCAAGAGACCCAGTACTTC. The rearrangement joins TRBV10-3 to TRBJ2-5; tentative D call: TRBD1 (7 bases). This CDR3 has 15 residues. In germline, CDR1 is ENHRY, CDR2 SYGVKD. The V end lost 6 bases, the J end lost 2 bases, and 16 bases lay between the germline ends.